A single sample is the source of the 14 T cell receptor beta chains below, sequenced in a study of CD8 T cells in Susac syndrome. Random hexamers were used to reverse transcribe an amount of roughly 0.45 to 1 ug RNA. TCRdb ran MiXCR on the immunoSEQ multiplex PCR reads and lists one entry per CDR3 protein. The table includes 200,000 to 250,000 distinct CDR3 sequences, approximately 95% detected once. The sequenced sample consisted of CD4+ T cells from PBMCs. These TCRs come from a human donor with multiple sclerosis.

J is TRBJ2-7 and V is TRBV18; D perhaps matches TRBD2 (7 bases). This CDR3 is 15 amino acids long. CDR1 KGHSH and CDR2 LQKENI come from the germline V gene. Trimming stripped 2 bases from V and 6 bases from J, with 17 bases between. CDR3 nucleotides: TGTGCCAGCTCACCAGGCGGGGGCCCTTCTAGCGAGCAGTACTTC. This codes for CASSPGGGPSSEQYF.

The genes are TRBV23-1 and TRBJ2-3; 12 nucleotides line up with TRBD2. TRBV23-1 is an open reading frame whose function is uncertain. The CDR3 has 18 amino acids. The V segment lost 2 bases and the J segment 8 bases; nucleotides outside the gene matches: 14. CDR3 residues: CASSQPGKLAGGEATQYF. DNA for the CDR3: TGCGCCAGCAGTCAACCTGGGAAACTAGCGGGAGGAGAAGCTACGCAGTATTTT.

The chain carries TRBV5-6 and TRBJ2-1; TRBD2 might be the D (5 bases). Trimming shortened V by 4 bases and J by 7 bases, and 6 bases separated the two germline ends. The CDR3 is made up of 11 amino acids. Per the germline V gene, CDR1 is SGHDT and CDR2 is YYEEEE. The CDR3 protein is CASSTRNEQFF. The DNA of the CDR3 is TGTGCCAGCAGCACTAGGAATGAGCAGTTCTTC.

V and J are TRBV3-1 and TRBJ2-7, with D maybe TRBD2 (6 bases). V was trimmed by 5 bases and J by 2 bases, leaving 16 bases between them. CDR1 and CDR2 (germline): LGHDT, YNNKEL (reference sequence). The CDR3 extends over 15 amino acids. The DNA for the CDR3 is TGTGCCAGCAGCTACTCCGGAGGAGGGCCCTACGAGCAGTACTTC. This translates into CASSYSGGGPYEQYF.

In DNA, the CDR3 is TGTGCCATCAGTGAGATGGGGCTTGGGAATGAGCAGTTCTTC. Amino acids: CAISEMGLGNEQFF. This chain connects TRBV10-3 to TRBJ2-1; D is perhaps TRBD1 (5 bases). The CDR3 length is 14 residues. Looked up from germline, CDR1 is ENHRY and CDR2 is SYGVKD. The V end was cut by 2 bases, the J end by 7 bases, with 12 bases between.

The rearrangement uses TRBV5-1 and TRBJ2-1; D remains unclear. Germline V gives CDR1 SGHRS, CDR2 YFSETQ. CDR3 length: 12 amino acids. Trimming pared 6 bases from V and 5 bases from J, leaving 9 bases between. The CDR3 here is CASKGLNNEQFF. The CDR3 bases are TGCGCCAGCAAGGGCCTGAACAATGAGCAGTTCTTC.

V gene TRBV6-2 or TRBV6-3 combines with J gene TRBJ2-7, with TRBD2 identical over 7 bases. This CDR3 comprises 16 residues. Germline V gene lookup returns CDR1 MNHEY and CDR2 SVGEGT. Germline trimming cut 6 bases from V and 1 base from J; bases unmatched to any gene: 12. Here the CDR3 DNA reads TGTGCCAGCAGGCCTGGAGCGGGATACAGTTCCTACGAGCAGTACTTC. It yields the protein CASRPGAGYSSYEQYF.

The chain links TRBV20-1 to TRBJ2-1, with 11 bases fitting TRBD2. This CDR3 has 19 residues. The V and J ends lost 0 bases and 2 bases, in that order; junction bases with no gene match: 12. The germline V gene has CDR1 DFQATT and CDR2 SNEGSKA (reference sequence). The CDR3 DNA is TGCAGTGCTAGAGATCCTTCCGGGACTAGCGGCACTACCTACAATGAGCAGTTCTTC. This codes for CSARDPSGTSGTTYNEQFF.

The CDR3 nucleotides read TGTGCCAGCACCTACGGGAGGCCCTATGGCTACACCTTC. Translation: CASTYGRPYGYTF. The chain has TRBV6-5 and TRBJ1-2; D unresolved. CDR3 length: 13 amino acids. The germline V and J ends were trimmed by 7 bases and 4 bases, with 13 bases remaining between them. Germline V gene sequence: CDR1 MNHEY, CDR2 SVGAGI.

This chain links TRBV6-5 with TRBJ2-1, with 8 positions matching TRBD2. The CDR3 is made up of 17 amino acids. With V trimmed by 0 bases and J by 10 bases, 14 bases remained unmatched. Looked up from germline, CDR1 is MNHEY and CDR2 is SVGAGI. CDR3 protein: CASSYSIGASGSPEQFF. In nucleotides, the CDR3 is TGTGCCAGCAGTTACTCGATTGGGGCTAGCGGGTCCCCCGAGCAGTTCTTC.

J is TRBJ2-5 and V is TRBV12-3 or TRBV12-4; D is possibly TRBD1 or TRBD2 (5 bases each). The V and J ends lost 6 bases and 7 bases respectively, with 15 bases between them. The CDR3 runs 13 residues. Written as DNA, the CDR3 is TGTGCCAGCAGCCCGGGACCACGAGGGACCCAGTACTTC. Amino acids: CASSPGPRGTQYF.

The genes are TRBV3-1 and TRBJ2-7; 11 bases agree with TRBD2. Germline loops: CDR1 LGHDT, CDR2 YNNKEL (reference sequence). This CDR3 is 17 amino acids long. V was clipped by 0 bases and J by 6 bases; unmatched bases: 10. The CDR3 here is CASSQDLTSGALGEQYF. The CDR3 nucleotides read TGTGCCAGCAGCCAAGATTTGACTAGCGGGGCCTTGGGCGAGCAGTACTTC.

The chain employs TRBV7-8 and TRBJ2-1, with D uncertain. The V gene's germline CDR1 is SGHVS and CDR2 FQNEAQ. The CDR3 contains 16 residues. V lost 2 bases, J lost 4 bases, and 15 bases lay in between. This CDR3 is CASSLPPLGQYNEQFF. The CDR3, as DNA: TGTGCCAGCAGCTTACCCCCGTTGGGTCAATACAATGAGCAGTTCTTC.

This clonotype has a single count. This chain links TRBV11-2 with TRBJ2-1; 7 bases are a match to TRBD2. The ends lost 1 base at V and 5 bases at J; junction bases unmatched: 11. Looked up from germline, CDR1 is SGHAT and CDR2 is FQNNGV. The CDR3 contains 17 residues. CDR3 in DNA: TGTGCCAGCAGCTTAGCTCTACACCTAGCGGCTCACAATGAGCAGTTCTTC. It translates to CASSLALHLAAHNEQFF.